A selection of T cell receptor beta chains follows, all from one sample in a study of spatial heterogeneity in lung cancer. Using its own MiXCR run on the 5' RACE reads, TCRdb lists one record per CDR3 protein. In the table there are under 20,000 distinct CDR3 sequences, around a fifth of which are singletons. The specimen was PBMCs, collected at surgery. The receptors here all came from a male donor with early-stage non-small cell lung cancer. Both conserved end residues are part of each CDR3. A D gene is named only where the DNA matches it firmly. Not all rows give a size; the values are once, few, many and, for expanded clones, a class.

J: TRBJ2-7; V: TRBV7-2; D: TRBD1; size: few; DNA: TGTGCCAGCAGCTTAGTACAGGGGCCCTACGAGCAGTACTTC; CDR3: CASSLVQGPYEQYF
J: TRBJ2-6; V: TRBV5-1; D: -; size: many; DNA: TGCGCCAGCAGCTTGGCCACCGGCTCTGGGGCCAACGTCCTGACTTTC; CDR3: CASSLATGSGANVLTF
J: TRBJ1-3; V: TRBV9; D: -; size: -; DNA: TGTGCCAGCAGCGTGAACAGCAACTCTGGAAACACCATATATTTT; CDR3: CASSVNSNSGNTIYF
J: TRBJ2-7; V: TRBV28; D: TRBD1; size: many; DNA: TGTGCCAGCAGCCCTGCGTCGGGTCAGGGGGTCTCCTACGAGCAGTACTTC; CDR3: CASSPASGQGVSYEQYF
J: TRBJ1-1; V: TRBV12-3/TRBV12-4; D: TRBD1; size: many; DNA: TGTGCCAGCAGTTTACCCCAAGACAGGGGAAAGGCTTTCTTT; CDR3: CASSLPQDRGKAFF
J: TRBJ2-5; V: TRBV6-5; D: TRBD1; size: medium-sized; DNA: TGTGCCAGCAGTTCCTCGACAGGGACCCAAGAGACCCAGTACTTC; CDR3: CASSSSTGTQETQYF
J: TRBJ2-1; V: TRBV2; D: TRBD1; size: many; DNA: TGTGCCAGCAGTGAAGAGGGACAGGGGTTTGATGAGCAGTTCTTC; CDR3: CASSEEGQGFDEQFF
J: TRBJ1-5; V: TRBV7-9; D: -; size: few; DNA: TGTGCCAGCAGCTTAGCGGGGACCCAGGGGCCCCAGCATTTT; CDR3: CASSLAGTQGPQHF
J: TRBJ2-7; V: TRBV7-2; D: TRBD2; size: many; DNA: TGTGCCAGCAGCTTAAATAGCGGGGGGTACGAGCAGTACTTT; CDR3: CASSLNSGGYEQYF
J: TRBJ2-2; V: TRBV11-1; D: -; size: many; DNA: TGTGCCAGCAGCCCGGACGGACCATTGAACACCGGGGAGCTGTTTTTT; CDR3: CASSPDGPLNTGELFF
J: TRBJ2-3; V: TRBV4-3; D: -; size: -; DNA: TGCGCCAGCAGCCAAGTAGCGGCCTCAGATACGCAGTATTTT; CDR3: CASSQVAASDTQYF
J: TRBJ1-6; V: TRBV20-1; D: -; size: few; DNA: TGCAGTGCTAGGGCTGTGAGGAGCTCCTATAATTCACCCCTCCACTTT; CDR3: CSARAVRSSYNSPLHF
J: TRBJ2-3; V: TRBV19; D: TRBD2; size: few; DNA: TGTGCCAGTAACAAAGCGGGGGGCACAGATACGCAGTATTTT; CDR3: CASNKAGGTDTQYF
J: TRBJ2-7; V: TRBV7-8; D: -; size: -; DNA: TGTGCCAGTAGCTTAGCGCAAGGGAGGTTTTCCGAGCAGTACTTC; CDR3: CASSLAQGRFSEQYF
J: TRBJ1-2; V: TRBV4-2; D: -; size: medium-sized; DNA: TGTGCCAGCAGCCAAGATTGGAACAGGGTTGGCTACACCTTC; CDR3: CASSQDWNRVGYTF
J: TRBJ1-5; V: TRBV5-6; D: TRBD1; size: many; DNA: TGTGCCAGCAGCTTGGGAATGACAGGGTTTAATCAGCCCCAGCATTTT; CDR3: CASSLGMTGFNQPQHF
J: TRBJ2-5; V: TRBV7-9; D: TRBD2; size: many; DNA: TGTGCCAGTTGCCCCGGACTAGCGGGGGGGGACTACCAAGAGACCCAGTACTTC; CDR3: CASCPGLAGGDYQETQYF
J: TRBJ2-1; V: TRBV7-2; D: TRBD2; size: medium-sized; DNA: TGTGCCAGCAGCTGGGTCATAGCGGGAGGCTACAATGAGCAGTTCTTC; CDR3: CASSWVIAGGYNEQFF
J: TRBJ1-5; V: TRBV12-3/TRBV12-4; D: -; size: many; DNA: TGTGCCAGCAGTTTAGCTCCAAATCAGCCCCAGCATTTT; CDR3: CASSLAPNQPQHF
J: TRBJ1-6; V: TRBV7-2; D: -; size: many; DNA: TGTGCCAGCAAGGGGACGGATTCACCCCTCCACTTT; CDR3: CASKGTDSPLHF
J: TRBJ1-5; V: TRBV19; D: TRBD1; size: many; DNA: TGTGCCAGTAGTATGGGACAGATTTATCAGCCCCAGCATTTT; CDR3: CASSMGQIYQPQHF
J: TRBJ2-3; V: TRBV27; D: -; size: medium-sized; DNA: TGTGCCAGCAGTCCCCGCGGCCCTAGGTCAGATACGCAGTATTTT; CDR3: CASSPRGPRSDTQYF
J: TRBJ2-2; V: TRBV9; D: -; size: many; DNA: TGTGCCAGCACCCCCAACACCGGGGAGCTGTTTTTT; CDR3: CASTPNTGELFF
J: TRBJ1-1; V: TRBV12-3/TRBV12-4; D: -; size: many; DNA: TGTGCCAGCAGTTTTAACAGGCGCGCGGGCCCGGGTTGG; CDR3: CASSFNRRAGPGW
J: TRBJ1-1; V: TRBV2; D: -; size: medium-sized; DNA: TGTGCCAGCAGAACCGGCTCTATGAACACTGAAGCTTTCTTT; CDR3: CASRTGSMNTEAFF
J: TRBJ2-7; V: TRBV3-1; D: -; size: few; DNA: TGTGCCAGCAGCCAAAGGGGCTCCCACTACGAGCAGTACTTC; CDR3: CASSQRGSHYEQYF
J: TRBJ1-5; V: TRBV7-2; D: -; size: -; DNA: TGTGCCAGCAGGGGGCCCGGGAATCAGCCCCAGCATTTT; CDR3: CASRGPGNQPQHF
J: TRBJ2-7; V: TRBV2; D: -; size: many; DNA: TGTGCCAGCAGTTGGACCGGCGACGAGCAGTACTTC; CDR3: CASSWTGDEQYF
J: TRBJ1-5; V: TRBV27; D: -; size: medium-sized; DNA: TGTGCCAGCAGGGGAATGGGCAATCAGCCCCAGCATTTT; CDR3: CASRGMGNQPQHF
J: TRBJ1-2; V: TRBV6-6; D: TRBD1; size: large; DNA: TGTGCCAGCAGGGACGGGACAGGGTCTGACTACACCTTC; CDR3: CASRDGTGSDYTF
J: TRBJ1-4; V: TRBV7-6; D: TRBD1; size: -; DNA: TGTGCCAGCAGCTTAGGGTGGACAGGTGCAACTAATGAAAAACTGTTTTTT; CDR3: CASSLGWTGATNEKLFF
J: TRBJ2-5; V: TRBV9; D: TRBD1; size: many; DNA: TGTGCCAGCAGCGAGACAGGGGGCAGGGAGACCCAGTACTTC; CDR3: CASSETGGRETQYF
J: TRBJ2-3; V: TRBV9; D: -; size: many; DNA: TGTGCCAGCAGCGTAGGGGCCTTCACAGATACGCAGTATTTT; CDR3: CASSVGAFTDTQYF
J: TRBJ2-1; V: TRBV29-1; D: -; size: few; DNA: TGCAGCGTTGTTAGGGTCTCCTACAATGAGCAGTTCTTC; CDR3: CSVVRVSYNEQFF
J: TRBJ2-7; V: TRBV5-1; D: TRBD2; size: many; DNA: TGCGCCAGCAGCCCGGGGACTATCCCTATCGAGCAGTACTTC; CDR3: CASSPGTIPIEQYF
J: TRBJ2-1; V: TRBV5-8; D: -; size: -; DNA: TGTGCCAGCAGCTTACAGGGCCACAATGAGCAGTTCTTC; CDR3: CASSLQGHNEQFF
J: TRBJ1-6; V: TRBV19; D: -; size: many; DNA: TGTGCCAGTAGTATCGACAGCTCCTATAATTCACCCCTCCACTTT; CDR3: CASSIDSSYNSPLHF
J: TRBJ1-3; V: TRBV2; D: -; size: many; DNA: TGTGCCAGCAGGGGGCTAGATGGAAACACCATATATTTT; CDR3: CASRGLDGNTIYF
J: TRBJ2-7; V: TRBV5-5; D: TRBD1; size: many; DNA: TGTGCCAGCAGCTGGGGACAGGCTCCCTACGAGCAGTACTTC; CDR3: CASSWGQAPYEQYF
J: TRBJ2-3; V: TRBV5-1; D: -; size: many; DNA: TGCGCCAGCAGCTTGGTTCTGCGGGGCCATGCCACAGATACGCAGTATTTT; CDR3: CASSLVLRGHATDTQYF
J: TRBJ2-3; V: TRBV5-4; D: -; size: -; DNA: TGTGCCAGCAGCTCAAGTGGGGGTCGTGGCACAGATACGCAGTATTTT; CDR3: CASSSSGGRGTDTQYF
J: TRBJ1-6; V: TRBV27; D: -; size: many; DNA: TGTGCCAGCAGTTTGAGGTTCCCCTATAATTCACCCCTCCACTTT; CDR3: CASSLRFPYNSPLHF